This TCR beta chain came from a study of vaccination and CD4 T cells after COVID-19. The wider study: Each participant was administered two doses of a vaccine, which was either BNT162b2 or mRNA-1273.

Study results and limitations: Median SARS-CoV-2-reactive clonotype numbers went from approximately 21 to 40; this increase was not significant. Among those convalescent, a median roughly 90% of reactive clones emerged solely post-vaccination.

Positive PCR dates covered March to December 2020, before US Alpha, Beta and Delta variants. With regard to this clonotype: Its antigen is unknown.

The CDR3 totals 14 residues. V shed 6 bases and J 2 bases; nucleotides not matched to a gene: 1. The germline gives CDR1 MNHNS, CDR2 SASEGT. TCRdb re-analysed the PCR reads in MiXCR, keeping a single row per CDR3 protein. The table records some 16,000 distinct CDR3 sequences, approximately 66% of them present only once. The V call is TRBV6-1, the J call TRBJ2-2; TRBD2 aligns across 9 bases. This clonotype was sampled from a human donor who had recovered from COVID-19. The starting material was CD4+ T cells from blood, obtained after SARS-CoV-2 vaccination. The CDR3 is CASRTSGNTGELFF. CDR3 nucleotide sequence: TGTGCCAGCAGGACTAGCGGCAACACCGGGGAGCTGTTTTTT.